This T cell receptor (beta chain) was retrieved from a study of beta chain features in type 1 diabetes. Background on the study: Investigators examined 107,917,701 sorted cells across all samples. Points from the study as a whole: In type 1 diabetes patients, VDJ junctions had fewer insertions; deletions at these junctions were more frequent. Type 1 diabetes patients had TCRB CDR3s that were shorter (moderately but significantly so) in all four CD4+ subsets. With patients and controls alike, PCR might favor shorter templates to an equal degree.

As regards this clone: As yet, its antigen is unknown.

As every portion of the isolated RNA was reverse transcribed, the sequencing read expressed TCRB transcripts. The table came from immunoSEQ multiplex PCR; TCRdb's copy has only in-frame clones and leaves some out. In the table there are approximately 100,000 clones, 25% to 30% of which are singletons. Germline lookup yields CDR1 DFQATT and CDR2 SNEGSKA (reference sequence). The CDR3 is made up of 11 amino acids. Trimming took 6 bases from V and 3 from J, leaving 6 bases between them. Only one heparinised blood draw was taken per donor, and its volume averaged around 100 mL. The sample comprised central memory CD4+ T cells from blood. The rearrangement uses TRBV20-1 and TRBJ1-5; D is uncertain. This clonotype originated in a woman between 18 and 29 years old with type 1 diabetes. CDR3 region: CSAGFNQPQHF. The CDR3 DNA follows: TGCAGTGCCGGGTTCAATCAGCCCCAGCATTTT.